The 31 T cell receptor beta chains given below trace back to one sample, sequenced in a study of response to subunit inactivated influenza vaccine. TCRdb reprocessed the RT-PCR reads via MiXCR and lists one record per CDR3 protein. The data contain under 200,000 distinct CDR3 sequences, approximately 11% of them singletons. This specimen was non-naive T cells sorted from PBMCs, taken 35 to 45 days after vaccination. These receptors came from a man in his fifties who received an inactivated influenza vaccine.

This clonotype was seen many times. This chain connects TRBV10-3 to TRBJ2-3; no clear D. The CDR3 extends over 13 amino acids. Trimming removed 8 bases at V and 4 bases at J, with 13 bases between. CDR1 and CDR2 from the germline V gene are ENHRY and SYGVKD. CDR3 in amino acids: CAIRLGGSDTQYF. Written as DNA, the CDR3 is TGTGCCATCCGGTTAGGCGGTTCAGATACGCAGTATTTT.

This clonotype was seen many times. The chain is built from TRBV5-1 and TRBJ2-1, with no clear D. Trimming stripped 0 bases from V and 0 bases from J, with 7 bases between. Germline V gives CDR1 SGHRS, CDR2 YFSETQ. The CDR3 sequence is 15 residues long. CDR3 sequence reads: CASSLGAASYNEQFF. For the CDR3, the DNA is TGCGCCAGCAGCTTGGGGGCAGCCTCCTACAATGAGCAGTTCTTC.

This clonotype was picked up many times. The chain uses TRBV20-1 and TRBJ2-7; D tentatively fits TRBD1 or TRBD2 (5 bases each). Germline lookup yields CDR1 DFQATT and CDR2 SNEGSKA (reference sequence). Trimming removed 0 bases from V and 0 bases from J, with 15 bases in between. The CDR3 runs to 16 residues. This chain's CDR3 is CSARDGDLKSSYEQYF. The CDR3 DNA is TGCAGTGCTAGAGATGGGGACCTGAAAAGCTCCTACGAGCAGTACTTC.

This clonotype turned up a few times. J is TRBJ2-7 and V is TRBV9, with D possibly matching TRBD2 (6 bases). CDR1 and CDR2 (germline): SGDLS, YYNGEE. This CDR3 spans 15 amino acids. Trimming pared 0 bases from V and 0 bases from J, leaving 10 bases between. CDR3 sequence reads: CASSVGAGSSYEQYF. The CDR3 nucleotides are TGTGCCAGCAGCGTAGGGGCGGGAAGCTCCTACGAGCAGTACTTC.

This clonotype was found many times. This rearrangement joins TRBV10-3 to TRBJ1-4, with unresolved D. The germline V gene has CDR1 ENHRY and CDR2 SYGVKD. This CDR3 comprises 18 residues. V gave up 0 bases and J gave up 4 bases, with 18 bases separating them. The CDR3 nucleotides are TGTGCCATCAGTGAGTCAAACTCCACCCTGGCCCTTAATGAAAAACTGTTTTTT. Translating gives CAISESNSTLALNEKLFF.

CDR3 bases: TGCAGTGCAAGGACAGATACCCGGTCCGGGGAGCTGTTTTTT. As protein: CSARTDTRSGELFF. The chain has TRBV20-1 and TRBJ2-2; D perhaps matches TRBD1 (6 bases). This CDR3 contains 14 residues. Germline V gene data show CDR1 as DFQATT and CDR2 as SNEGSKA (reference sequence). The V end lost 6 bases, the J end lost 6 bases, and 17 bases lay between the germline ends.

On this clonotype itself: This may stem from a read error, because a much larger clone lies one nucleotide away. The rearrangement links TRBV4-1 to TRBJ2-2; D might be TRBD2 (5 bases). The CDR3 runs 18 residues. Germline V gene lookup returns CDR1 MGHRA and CDR2 YSYEKL. V was cut by 3 bases and J by 5 bases, with 22 bases left in between. This chain's CDR3 is CASSHSSLSSRRTGELFF. The CDR3 DNA is TGCGCCAGCAGCCATAGCAGCCTCTCTTCGAGGAGGACCGGGGAGCTGTTTTTT.

The chain is built from TRBV12-3 or TRBV12-4 and TRBJ1-2; no reliable D call. V shed 3 bases and J shed 0 bases, with 11 bases lying between them. The CDR3 consists of 15 residues. The CDR3, as DNA: TGTGCCAGCAGTTTTTCAGAGCAGGCTAACTATGGCTACACCTTC. It is translated as CASSFSEQANYGYTF.

This clonotype showed up many times. The rearrangement uses TRBV5-1 and TRBJ2-1, with unresolved D. This CDR3 comprises 15 residues. Between the trimmed V and J ends, which lost 1 base and 4 bases, there was a span of 12 bases. Germline CDR1 SGHRS, CDR2 YFSETQ. The CDR3 sequence: CASSLQSLGYNEQFF. The CDR3 DNA sequence: TGCGCCAGCAGCTTGCAGTCCCTAGGGTACAATGAGCAGTTCTTC.

CDR3 in amino acids: CAISESWDGSYEQYF. CDR3 DNA: TGTGCCATCAGTGAAAGTTGGGACGGGTCCTACGAGCAGTACTTC. The chain combines TRBV10-3 with TRBJ2-7; D may be TRBD1 or TRBD2 (5 bases each). Germline loops: CDR1 ENHRY, CDR2 SYGVKD. V was clipped by 3 bases and J by 1 base, with 13 bases between them. This CDR3 spans 15 amino acids.

The count of this clonotype is one. The chain combines TRBV7-2 with TRBJ1-3; TRBD1 is a possible D gene (5 bases). V lost 5 bases to trimming and J lost 5 bases, with 19 bases between them. The CDR3 has 16 amino acids. CDR1 is SGHTA and CDR2 is FQGNSA in the germline V gene. The CDR3 loop reads CASSTQTVLGRNTIYF. In DNA form, the CDR3 reads TGTGCCAGCAGCACGCAGACAGTCCTTGGTCGAAACACCATATATTTT.

This clonotype was recorded a few times. The chain has TRBV9 and TRBJ2-3, with 8 bases fitting TRBD1. The CDR3 contains 16 residues. Germline V gene sequence: CDR1 SGDLS, CDR2 YYNGEE. Germline trimming cut 0 bases from V and 3 bases from J; bases unmatched to any gene: 6. The CDR3 protein is CASSVVTGGRTDTQYF. The CDR3 nucleotides are TGTGCCAGCAGCGTAGTAACAGGGGGAAGGACAGATACGCAGTATTTT.

This clonotype was observed a few times. The rearrangement uses TRBV24-1 and TRBJ2-3, with TRBD2 matching 16 bases. Germline V gives CDR1 KGHDR, CDR2 SFDVKD. The V segment lost 9 bases and the J segment 4 bases; nucleotides outside the gene matches: 0. The CDR3 loop spans 14 amino acids. CDR3 bases: TGTGCCACCGGGACTAGCGGGAGGGCAGATACGCAGTATTTT. It specifies CATGTSGRADTQYF.

This clonotype was recorded a few times. The rearrangement uses TRBV18 and TRBJ2-6, with D uncertain. Germline CDR1 reads KGHSH; CDR2 reads LQKENI. Trimming pared 2 bases from V and 3 bases from J, leaving 8 bases between. CDR3 length: 15 amino acids. This CDR3 reads CASSPDSVGANVLTF. The CDR3 DNA follows: TGTGCCAGCTCACCAGATTCGGTTGGGGCCAACGTCCTGACTTTC.

A few counts support this clonotype. The CDR3 coding sequence is TGTGCCAGCAGCCAAACAGTTAACTATGGCTACACCTTC. Encoded protein: CASSQTVNYGYTF. The chain recombines TRBV7-9 with TRBJ1-2; D is undetermined. Trimming stripped 5 bases from V and 1 base from J, with 8 bases between. Germline lookup yields CDR1 SEHNR and CDR2 FQNEAQ (reference sequence). The CDR3 contains 13 residues.

The chain combines TRBV9 with TRBJ1-2, with 9 positions matching TRBD1. The CDR3 covers 16 residues. The junction had 11 bases not matched to a gene; V was cut back by 3 bases and J by 5 bases. The V gene's germline CDR1 is SGDLS and CDR2 YYNGEE. The DNA for the CDR3 is TGTGCCAGCAGCGATCCTTCTGGACAGGGGTGGTATGGCTACACCTTC. Protein: CASSDPSGQGWYGYTF. Based on the CDR3 plus reference TRBV9 and TRBJ1-2, the full variable domain is DSGVTQTPKHLITATGQRVTLRCSPRSGDLSVYWYQQSLDQGLQFLIQYYNGEERAKGNILERFSAQQFPDLHSELNLSSLELGDSALYFCASSDPSGQGWYGYTFGSGTRLTVV.

In this sample, this clonotype turned up a few times. The chain has TRBV29-1 and TRBJ2-1; TRBD2 agrees at 8 bases. Looked up from germline, CDR1 is SQVTM and CDR2 is ANQGSEA. With V trimmed by 4 bases and J by 4 bases, 3 bases remained unmatched. The CDR3 has 13 residues. Here the CDR3 DNA reads TGCAGCGTTGTCGGGGGGGGTTACAATGAGCAGTTCTTC. Its protein is CSVVGGGYNEQFF.

This clonotype has more than one count but fewer than ten. The chain carries TRBV28 and TRBJ2-7; TRBD2 matches at 8 bases. Per the germline V gene, CDR1 is MDHEN and CDR2 is SYDVKM. The ends lost 6 bases at V and 2 bases at J; junction bases unmatched: 9. The CDR3 consists of 15 residues. This CDR3 is CASRRLARGTYEQYF. The CDR3 nucleotides read TGTGCCAGCAGACGACTAGCGCGTGGAACCTACGAGCAGTACTTC.

V usage is TRBV11-1 and J usage is TRBJ2-7; 8 nucleotides align to TRBD1. V dropped 5 bases and J dropped 0; count of bases not matched to a gene: 15. The length of the CDR3 is 18 residues. Germline CDR1 reads SGHAT; CDR2 reads FQDESV (reference sequence). This CDR3 is CASSRGDRRVYSSYEQYF. CDR3 DNA: TGTGCCAGCAGCAGAGGGGACAGGAGAGTGTACAGCTCCTACGAGCAGTACTTC.

The V gene is TRBV19, the J gene TRBJ2-7; the D call may be TRBD1 or TRBD2 (5 bases each). The CDR3 totals 14 residues. The germline CDR1 and CDR2 sequences are LNHDA and SQIVND (reference sequence). The ends were cut back, 5 bases at V and 0 bases at J, with 11 bases in the middle. Here the CDR3 DNA reads TGTGCCAGTAGTTGGGACGGAGCCTCCTACGAGCAGTACTTC. Amino acid sequence: CASSWDGASYEQYF.

This clonotype was detected ten times or more. This chain links TRBV5-1 with TRBJ2-7; D unresolved. V dropped 0 bases and J dropped 3 bases, with 7 bases sitting between them. The CDR3 consists of 13 residues. Germline V gene sequence: CDR1 SGHRS, CDR2 YFSETQ. CDR3 nucleotide sequence: TGCGCCAGCAGCTTGGGGAACCGCTACGAGCAGTACTTC. Protein: CASSLGNRYEQYF.

In this sample, this clonotype turned up a few times. The chain is built from TRBV6-5 and TRBJ2-3, with TRBD2 matching 8 bases. Trimming removed 2 bases from V and 4 bases from J; junction bases left unmatched: 8. Germline V gives CDR1 MNHEY, CDR2 SVGAGI. The CDR3 totals 16 residues. The CDR3 DNA reads TGTGCCAGCAGTTACGATGGCGGGAGGAGTGCAGATACGCAGTATTTT. Translation: CASSYDGGRSADTQYF.

In this sample, this clonotype turned up a few times. The chain uses TRBV29-1 and TRBJ1-2; 7 bases are a match to TRBD1. V gave up 7 bases and J gave up 4 bases; unmatched junction bases: 6. Germline V gene lookup returns CDR1 SQVTM and CDR2 ANQGSEA. CDR3 size: 12 residues. The CDR3 loop is CSALGQIYGYTF. CDR3 DNA sequence: TGCAGCGCTCTGGGACAGATCTATGGCTACACCTTC.

V is TRBV7-6 and J is TRBJ2-3; D gene ambiguous. Deletions cut 5 bases from V and 5 bases from J, with 8 bases between. The germline V gene has CDR1 SGHVS and CDR2 FNYEAQ. This CDR3 has 12 residues. CDR3 in amino acids: CASSRSGDTQYF. The CDR3 region has the DNA TGTGCCAGCAGCCGTTCTGGAGATACGCAGTATTTT.

This rearrangement joins TRBV5-1 to TRBJ2-1; D is possibly TRBD2 (6 bases). The V gene lost 4 bases and the J gene lost 5 bases, with 13 bases spanning the gap. Germline CDR1 and CDR2: SGHRS and YFSETQ. The CDR3 length is 14 residues. The CDR3 nucleotides are TGCGCCAGCAGCGGCCAGGGACTTCACAATGAGCAGTTCTTC. This gives the protein CASSGQGLHNEQFF.

This clonotype was detected many times. The chain couples TRBV4-3 to TRBJ2-1, with 8 bases that match TRBD2. Germline V gene data show CDR1 as LGHNA and CDR2 as YSLEER. V lost 0 bases and J lost 4; bases outside the gene matches: 5. The CDR3 loop spans 16 amino acids. The CDR3 DNA is TGCGCCAGCAGCCAAGAAAGCGGGAGAGGGTACAATGAGCAGTTCTTC. Encoded protein: CASSQESGRGYNEQFF.

This clonotype has ten or more counts. The gene calls are TRBV20-1 and TRBJ2-7; D gene ambiguous. The CDR3 covers 15 residues. Germline CDR1 reads DFQATT; CDR2 reads SNEGSKA (reference sequence). Trimming left V 0 bases short and J 2 bases short, with 14 bases between. The CDR3 DNA reads TGCAGTGCTAGAGATCAGGCTAGACCTGCCTACGAGCAGTACTTC. This encodes CSARDQARPAYEQYF.

This clonotype was found a few times. The rearrangement uses TRBV5-1 and TRBJ2-7; 12 bases line up with TRBD2. This CDR3 region has 15 residues. V was pared by 4 bases and J by 5 bases, with 7 bases of the junction left unmatched. Germline CDR1 SGHRS, CDR2 YFSETQ. The CDR3 nucleotides are TGCGCCAGCAGCCCGAGGACTAGCGGGACGGACGAGCAGTACTTC. Its translation is CASSPRTSGTDEQYF.

The V and J genes are TRBV11-1 and TRBJ2-1; a weak D match, TRBD2 (5 bases). There are 15 residues in the CDR3. The V and J ends lost 1 base and 4 bases respectively, with 11 bases between them. CDR1 SGHAT and CDR2 FQDESV come from the germline V gene (reference sequence). The CDR3 bases are TGTGCCAGCAGCTTAGTGTCTAGCCGGTACAATGAGCAGTTCTTC. Its protein is CASSLVSSRYNEQFF.

The chain joins TRBV4-1 to TRBJ1-2, with 8 nucleotides matching TRBD1. Trimming took 5 bases from V and 0 from J; bases not matched to a gene: 8. CDR3 length: 16 amino acids. Germline V gene data show CDR1 as MGHRA and CDR2 as YSYEKL. The CDR3, as DNA: TGCGCCAGCAGCAAACGGACAGGGTACCCTAACTATGGCTACACCTTC. Protein product: CASSKRTGYPNYGYTF.

A few counts support this clonotype. The rearrangement uses TRBV20-1 and TRBJ2-1, with TRBD2 identical over 11 bases. CDR1 and CDR2 from the germline V gene are DFQATT and SNEGSKA (reference sequence). The ends lost 3 bases at V and 9 bases at J; junction bases unmatched: 7. The CDR3 loop spans 14 amino acids. In DNA form, the CDR3 reads TGCAGTGCTAGCGGGACTAGCGGCCCTCTTGAGCAGTTCTTC. Encoded protein: CSASGTSGPLEQFF.